Presented here are 27 T cell receptor beta chains from one specimen sequenced in a study of CD8 T cells in ankylosing spondylitis. Study-wide results and caveats: A motif in TCR beta, a set of eight highly homologous variants, appeared characteristic of ankylosing spondylitis blood.

TCRdb independently ran MiXCR on the 5' RACE reads; one entry per CDR3 protein. The table records some 700,000 distinct CDR3 sequences, roughly 19% of them present only once. Their specific antigens are unknown. The sample comprised blood, either unsorted or a sorted T cell fraction (not recorded which). Source of these receptors: a male donor with ankylosing spondylitis.

The chain is built from TRBV7-3 and TRBJ2-1; 8 nucleotides agree with TRBD2. The CDR3 is made up of 16 amino acids. CDR1 is SGHTA, CDR2 FQGTGA, per germline. Trimming at V came to 2 bases and at J to 4 bases, leaving 7 bases not matched to a gene. The CDR3, as DNA: TGTGCCAGCAGCTTATATACGGGAGGGGGATACAATGAGCAGTTCTTC. Protein sequence: CASSLYTGGGYNEQFF.

V is TRBV2 and J is TRBJ1-1; D unresolved. V lost 2 bases, J lost 1 base, and 11 bases lay in between. Germline-derived CDR1 and CDR2 are SNHLY and FYNNEI. The CDR3 spans 15 residues. The CDR3 region has the DNA TGTGCCAGCAGTGAACGCGGCGGCGGGAACACTGAAGCTTTCTTT. Residues: CASSERGGGNTEAFF.

This clonotype was counted only a few times. This rearrangement joins TRBV7-9 to TRBJ2-2; 12 bases agree with TRBD2. Looked up from germline, CDR1 is SEHNR and CDR2 is FQNEAQ (reference sequence). The CDR3 spans 17 residues. With 7 bases clipped from V and 2 bases from J, the junction kept 8 bases outside the gene matches. In nucleotides, the CDR3 is TGTGCCAGCAAAACCGGACTAGCGGGATCCAACACCGGGGAGCTGTTTTTT. As protein: CASKTGLAGSNTGELFF.

In this sample, this clonotype turned up many times. This sequence joins TRBV7-9 and TRBJ2-7; D is possibly TRBD2 (6 bases). CDR3 size: 14 residues. Germline V lookup: CDR1 SEHNR, CDR2 FQNEAQ (reference sequence). Trimming took 1 base from V and 4 from J, leaving 11 bases between them. CDR3: CASSLGGGKYEQYF. Written as DNA, the CDR3 is TGTGCCAGCAGCTTAGGCGGAGGGAAGTACGAGCAGTACTTC.

The sample holds a few counts of this clonotype. Here the CDR3 reads CASSPPGPYYEQYF. Written as DNA, the CDR3 is TGTGCCAGCAGTCCACCGGGCCCATACTACGAGCAGTACTTC. This chain uses TRBV28 with TRBJ2-7; D is undetermined. The CDR3 is 14 residues long. The germline V gene has CDR1 MDHEN and CDR2 SYDVKM. Between the trimmed V and J ends, which lost 5 bases and 3 bases, there was a span of 14 bases.

This clonotype was counted only a few times. This chain uses TRBV29-1 with TRBJ1-4; 9 bases match TRBD1. This CDR3 spans 14 amino acids. Germline-derived CDR1 and CDR2 are SQVTM and ANQGSEA. Trimming cost V 4 bases and J 8 bases; bases outside gene matches: 8. DNA of the CDR3: TGCAGCGTTGTAGCGGGACAGGGCAAAGAAAAACTGTTTTTT. The encoded protein is CSVVAGQGKEKLFF. The complete variable domain, with remaining parts taken from reference TRBV29-1 and TRBJ1-4, reads SAVISQKPSRDICQRGTSLTIQCQVDSQVTMMFWYRQQPGQSLTLIATANQGSEATYESGFVIDKFPISRPNLTFSTLTVSNMSPEDSSIYLCSVVAGQGKEKLFFGSGTQLSVL.

The CDR3 coding sequence is TGTGCCACCAGTGATGGGACTAGCGGAGTGGTGGATACGCAGTATTTT. Protein product: CATSDGTSGVVDTQYF. The chain links TRBV24-1 to TRBJ2-3, with 11 bases identical to TRBD2. The V segment lost 3 bases and the J segment 6 bases; nucleotides outside the gene matches: 7. This CDR3 contains 16 residues. The V gene's germline CDR1 is KGHDR and CDR2 SFDVKD.

This sequence joins TRBV28 and TRBJ1-1, with D possibly matching TRBD1 (5 bases). V lost 3 bases and J lost 4, with 12 bases in between. From germline, CDR1 is MDHEN and CDR2 SYDVKM. The CDR3 spans 14 residues. CDR3 sequence (DNA): TGTGCCAGCAGTTTCGGGGCGCCAACCACTGAAGCTTTCTTT. Encoded protein: CASSFGAPTTEAFF.

This chain connects TRBV30 to TRBJ2-5, with a weak D call TRBD2 (6 bases). The CDR3 is 13 amino acids. Trimming pared 1 base from V and 2 bases from J, leaving 8 bases between. CDR1 GTSNPN and CDR2 SVGIG come from the germline V gene (reference sequence). CDR3 bases: TGTGCCTGGAGTGCGGGGGTTCAAGAGACCCAGTACTTC. Its translation is CAWSAGVQETQYF.

This clonotype turned up a few times. The rearrangement uses TRBV10-3 and TRBJ1-3; 7 nucleotides line up with TRBD1. Germline CDR1 ENHRY, CDR2 SYGVKD. The CDR3 spans 15 residues. Trimming removed 1 base from V and 4 bases from J; junction bases left unmatched: 4. The CDR3, as DNA: TGTGCCATCAGTGAGTTTGGGACAGAAGGAAACACCATATATTTT. This encodes CAISEFGTEGNTIYF.

This chain links TRBV5-1 with TRBJ2-1, with D possibly matching TRBD1 (5 bases). The CDR3 length is 13 residues. The germline CDR1 and CDR2 sequences are SGHRS and YFSETQ. The ends were cut back, 5 bases at V and 2 bases at J, with 8 bases in the middle. CDR3 in DNA: TGCGCCAGCAGACCGGACACCTACAATGAGCAGTTCTTC. This codes for CASRPDTYNEQFF. Supplemented by reference TRBV5-1 and TRBJ2-1, the full variable domain reads KAGVTQTPRYLIKTRGQQVTLSCSPISGHRSVSWYQQTPGQGLQFLFEYFSETQRNKGNFPGRFSGRQFSNSRSEMNVSTLELGDSALYLCASRPDTYNEQFFGPGTRLTVL.

This chain joins TRBV30 and TRBJ2-1, with a weak D call TRBD2 (6 bases). Trimming took 3 bases from V and 5 from J, leaving 14 bases between them. The germline V gene has CDR1 GTSNPN and CDR2 SVGIG (reference sequence). This CDR3 region has 14 residues. The CDR3 DNA sequence: TGTGCCTGGAGCGGGGTGGGGGGTAACAATGAGCAGTTCTTC. It yields the protein CAWSGVGGNNEQFF.

This clonotype was seen repeatedly, ten times or more. The V and J genes are TRBV11-2 and TRBJ2-3, with TRBD2 as a possible D gene (6 bases). The CDR3 is made up of 16 amino acids. V was clipped by 3 bases and J by 3 bases, with 16 bases between them. Germline assignment: CDR1 SGHAT and CDR2 FQNNGV. CDR3 loop: CASSFVAAGRTDTQYF. The CDR3 DNA reads TGTGCCAGCAGCTTCGTAGCGGCAGGAAGGACAGATACGCAGTATTTT. The full variable domain, its missing parts supplied by reference TRBV11-2 and TRBJ2-3, is EAGVAQSPRYKIIEKRQSVAFWCNPISGHATLYWYQQILGQGPKLLIQFQNNGVVDDSQLPKDRFSAERLKGVDSTLKIQPAKLEDSAVYLCASSFVAAGRTDTQYFGPGTRLTVL.

This clonotype turned up a few times. V usage is TRBV20-1 and J usage is TRBJ2-3; D tentatively fits TRBD1 or TRBD2 (5 bases each). There are 15 residues in the CDR3. Germline CDR1 is DFQATT and CDR2 is SNEGSKA (reference sequence). The V gene lost 6 bases and the J gene lost 3 bases, with 19 bases spanning the gap. This CDR3 reads CSAIGTYRLTDTQYF. The CDR3 DNA is TGCAGTGCCATCGGGACCTACCGTCTTACAGATACGCAGTATTTT.

The chain joins TRBV10-1 to TRBJ2-3; D unclear. The CDR3 is made up of 15 amino acids. V dropped 0 bases and J dropped 6 bases, with 13 bases sitting between them. Germline V lookup: CDR1 WNHNN, CDR2 SYGVQD (reference sequence). The CDR3, as DNA: TGCGCCAGCAGTGAGTCCGGTTCTCCCCAGGATACGCAGTATTTT. It specifies CASSESGSPQDTQYF.

J is TRBJ2-1 and V is TRBV4-2; D gene unclear. The CDR3 extends over 15 amino acids. Trimming left V 2 bases short and J 8 bases short, with 16 bases between. Germline CDR1 reads LGHNA; CDR2 reads YNFKEQ. The CDR3 nucleotides are TGTGCCAGCAGCCAAACCCTTAATTGGGCGGATGAGCAGTTCTTC. Protein product: CASSQTLNWADEQFF.

The chain is built from TRBV5-1 and TRBJ2-3; a weak D match, TRBD2 (6 bases). The germline V gene encodes CDR1 SGHRS and CDR2 YFSETQ. The CDR3 has 14 amino acids. Trimming removed 3 bases from V and 4 bases from J, with 12 bases in between. The CDR3 spells CASSSGAGADTQYF. The CDR3 DNA follows: TGCGCCAGCAGCTCGGGAGCTGGGGCAGATACGCAGTATTTT.

A few counts support this clonotype. The chain has TRBV7-9 and TRBJ2-1, with 7 bases aligning to TRBD2. The ends lost 1 base at V and 6 bases at J; junction bases unmatched: 9. Germline V gene lookup returns CDR1 SEHNR and CDR2 FQNEAQ (reference sequence). This CDR3 contains 16 residues. The CDR3, as DNA: TGTGCCAGCAGCTTAGGGGGCGGGGGAGGCGGCAATGAGCAGTTCTTC. It is translated as CASSLGGGGGGNEQFF.

This clonotype was counted between two and nine times. V usage is TRBV7-3 and J usage is TRBJ2-3; D unclear. Germline CDR1 SGHTA, CDR2 FQGTGA. The CDR3 is 13 amino acids. The germline V and J ends were trimmed by 3 bases and 4 bases, with 8 bases remaining between them. CDR3 sequence reads: CASSLNTADTQYF. DNA of the CDR3: TGTGCCAGCAGCTTGAACACCGCAGATACGCAGTATTTT.

This rearrangement joins TRBV5-1 to TRBJ2-5, with TRBD1 identical over 7 bases. Germline CDR1 is SGHRS and CDR2 is YFSETQ. The ends lost 0 bases at V and 0 bases at J; junction bases unmatched: 2. This CDR3 spans 15 amino acids. The CDR3 coding sequence is TGCGCCAGCAGCTTGGTTGGGACAGACCAAGAGACCCAGTACTTC. Its protein is CASSLVGTDQETQYF.

This clonotype was recorded a few times. The chain couples TRBV7-9 to TRBJ1-2; D is perhaps TRBD1 (6 bases). This CDR3 is 16 amino acids long. Germline assignment: CDR1 SEHNR and CDR2 FQNEAQ (reference sequence). Deletions cut 1 base from V and 0 bases from J, with 12 bases between. The chain's CDR3 is CASSLDPWTANYGYTF. CDR3 sequence (DNA): TGTGCCAGCAGCTTAGACCCCTGGACAGCTAACTATGGCTACACCTTC.

This clonotype was observed many times. This chain joins TRBV4-3 and TRBJ2-2; 8 nucleotides line up with TRBD2. CDR3 size: 19 residues. J gave up 3 bases and V 0 bases, and 12 bases lay outside the gene matches. Looked up from germline, CDR1 is LGHNA and CDR2 is YSLEER. CDR3 sequence reads: CASSQELVGGRPYTGELFF. The CDR3 bases are TGCGCCAGCAGCCAAGAGTTGGTAGGCGGGAGGCCTTACACCGGGGAGCTGTTTTTT.

This clonotype was seen at least ten times. The V call is TRBV27, the J call TRBJ2-3, with D unresolved. Germline V CDR1 and CDR2: MNHEY, SMNVEV (reference sequence). The CDR3 sequence is 15 residues long. The ends were cut back, 3 bases at V and 0 bases at J, with 10 bases in the middle. This CDR3 reads CASSFLGGSTDTQYF. CDR3 DNA: TGTGCCAGCAGTTTTTTGGGCGGAAGCACAGATACGCAGTATTTT.

The J gene is TRBJ1-5, the V gene TRBV29-1; D call uncertain. Trimming shortened V by 5 bases and J by 0 bases, and 8 bases separated the two germline ends. The germline V gene encodes CDR1 SQVTM and CDR2 ANQGSEA. The CDR3 is 13 residues long. CDR3 in amino acids: CSVLFGSNQPQHF. The DNA for the CDR3 is TGCAGCGTTCTTTTCGGTAGCAATCAGCCCCAGCATTTT.

In its sample, this clonotype was seen a few times. CDR3 nucleotides: TGCGCCAGCAGCTTGGTCCAGGGTGAGGGCCAAGAGACCCAGTACTTC. Protein sequence: CASSLVQGEGQETQYF. This chain links TRBV5-1 with TRBJ2-5; D tentatively fits TRBD1 or TRBD2 (5 bases each). V lost 0 bases and J lost 1, with 13 bases in between. CDR1 is SGHRS and CDR2 is YFSETQ in the germline V gene. The CDR3 has 16 residues. Together with reference TRBV5-1 and TRBJ2-5, the CDR3 gives the full variable domain: KAGVTQTPRYLIKTRGQQVTLSCSPISGHRSVSWYQQTPGQGLQFLFEYFSETQRNKGNFPGRFSGRQFSNSRSEMNVSTLELGDSALYLCASSLVQGEGQETQYFGPGTRLLVL.

This clonotype was counted a few times. V usage is TRBV2 and J usage is TRBJ2-1, with a possible D match to TRBD2 (5 bases). CDR1 is SNHLY and CDR2 is FYNNEI in the germline V gene. V lost 3 bases, J lost 8 bases, and 14 bases lay in between. The length of the CDR3 is 14 residues. CDR3 DNA: TGTGCCAGCAGTGACCCACTAGAAACCGATGAGCAGTTCTTC. It codes for CASSDPLETDEQFF.

This chain links TRBV28 with TRBJ2-1; 11 bases map to TRBD2. Per the germline V gene, CDR1 is MDHEN and CDR2 is SYDVKM. The CDR3 length is 14 residues. V shed 10 bases and J 5 bases; nucleotides not matched to a gene: 7. CDR3 in amino acids: CATLLAGADNEQFF. CDR3 sequence (DNA): TGTGCCACCCTACTAGCGGGAGCTGACAATGAGCAGTTCTTC.